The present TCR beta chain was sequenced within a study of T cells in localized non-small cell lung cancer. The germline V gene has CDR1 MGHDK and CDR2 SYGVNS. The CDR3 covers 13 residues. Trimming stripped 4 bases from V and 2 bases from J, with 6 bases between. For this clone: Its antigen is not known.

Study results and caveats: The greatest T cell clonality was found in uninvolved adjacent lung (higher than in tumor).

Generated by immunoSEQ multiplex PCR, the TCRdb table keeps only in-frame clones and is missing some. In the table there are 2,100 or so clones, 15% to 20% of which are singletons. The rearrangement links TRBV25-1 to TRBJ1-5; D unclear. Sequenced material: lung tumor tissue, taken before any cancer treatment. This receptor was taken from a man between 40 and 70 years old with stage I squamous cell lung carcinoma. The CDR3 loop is CASSGIGNQPQHF. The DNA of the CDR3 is TGTGCCAGCAGTGGAATAGGCAATCAGCCCCAGCATTTT.